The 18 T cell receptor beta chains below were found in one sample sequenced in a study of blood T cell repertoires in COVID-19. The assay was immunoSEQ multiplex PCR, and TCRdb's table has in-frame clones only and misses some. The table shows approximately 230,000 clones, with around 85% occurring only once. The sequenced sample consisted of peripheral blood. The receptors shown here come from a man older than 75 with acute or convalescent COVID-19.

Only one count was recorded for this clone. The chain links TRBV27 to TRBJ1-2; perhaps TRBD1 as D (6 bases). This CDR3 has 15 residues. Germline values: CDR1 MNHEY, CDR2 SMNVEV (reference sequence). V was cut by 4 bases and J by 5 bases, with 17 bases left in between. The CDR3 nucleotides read TGTGCCAGCAGTTCCCAACAGGGCGGCCGTTATGGCTACACCTTC. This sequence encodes CASSSQQGGRYGYTF.

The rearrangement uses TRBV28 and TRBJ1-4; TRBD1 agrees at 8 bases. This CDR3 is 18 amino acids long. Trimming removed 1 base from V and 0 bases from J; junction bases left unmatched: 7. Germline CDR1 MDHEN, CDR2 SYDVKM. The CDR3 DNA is TGTGCCAGCAGTTTATTGGACAGGGTAATAACAACTAATGAAAAACTGTTTTTT. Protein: CASSLLDRVITTNEKLFF.

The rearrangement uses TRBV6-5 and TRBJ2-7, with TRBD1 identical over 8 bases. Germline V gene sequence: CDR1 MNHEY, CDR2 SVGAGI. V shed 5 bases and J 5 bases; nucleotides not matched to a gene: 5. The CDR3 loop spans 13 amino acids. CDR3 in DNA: TGTGCCAGCAGTCAGGACAGGGTACACGAGCAGTACTTC. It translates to CASSQDRVHEQYF.

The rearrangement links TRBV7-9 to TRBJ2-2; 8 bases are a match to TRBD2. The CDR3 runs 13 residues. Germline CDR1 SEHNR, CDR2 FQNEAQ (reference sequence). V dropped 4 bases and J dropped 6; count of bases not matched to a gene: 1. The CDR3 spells CASSSREAGELFF. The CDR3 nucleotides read TGTGCCAGCAGCTCGCGGGAGGCCGGGGAGCTGTTTTTT.

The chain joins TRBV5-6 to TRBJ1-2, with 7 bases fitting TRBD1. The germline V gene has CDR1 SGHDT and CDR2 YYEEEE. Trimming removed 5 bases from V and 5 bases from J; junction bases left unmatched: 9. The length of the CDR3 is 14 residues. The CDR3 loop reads CASSSHRGRYGYTF. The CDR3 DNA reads TGTGCCAGCAGTTCCCACAGGGGAAGGTATGGCTACACCTTC.

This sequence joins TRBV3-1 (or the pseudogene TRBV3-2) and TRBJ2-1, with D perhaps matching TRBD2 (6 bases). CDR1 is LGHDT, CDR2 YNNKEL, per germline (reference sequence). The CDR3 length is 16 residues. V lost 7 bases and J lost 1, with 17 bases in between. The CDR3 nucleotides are TGTGCCAGCACTAGACGGAGGGGAGCTTCCTACAATGAGCAGTTCTTC. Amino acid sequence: CASTRRRGASYNEQFF.

CDR3 coding DNA: TGTGCCAGCAGTCTACAGGGTCGGGGCTATGGCTACACCTTC. This translates into CASSLQGRGYGYTF. V is TRBV28 and J is TRBJ1-2; a weak D match, TRBD1 (6 bases). Trimming cost V 5 bases and J 4 bases, with 14 bases left between them. CDR1 and CDR2 (germline): MDHEN, SYDVKM. The CDR3 totals 14 residues.

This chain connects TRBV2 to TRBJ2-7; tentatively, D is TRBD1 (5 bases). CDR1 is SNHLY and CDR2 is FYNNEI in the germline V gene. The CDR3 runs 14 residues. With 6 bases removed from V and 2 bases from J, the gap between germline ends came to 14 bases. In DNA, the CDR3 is TGTGCCAGCAGACCGACAGCCGCCACCTACGAGCAGTACTTC. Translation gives CASRPTAATYEQYF.

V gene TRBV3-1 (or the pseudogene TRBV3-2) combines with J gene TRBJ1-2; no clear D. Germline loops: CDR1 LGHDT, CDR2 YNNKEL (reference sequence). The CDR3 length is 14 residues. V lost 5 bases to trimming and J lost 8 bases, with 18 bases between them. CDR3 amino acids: CASSYRENPGGYTF. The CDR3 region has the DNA TGTGCCAGCAGCTACCGGGAGAATCCCGGAGGCTACACCTTC.

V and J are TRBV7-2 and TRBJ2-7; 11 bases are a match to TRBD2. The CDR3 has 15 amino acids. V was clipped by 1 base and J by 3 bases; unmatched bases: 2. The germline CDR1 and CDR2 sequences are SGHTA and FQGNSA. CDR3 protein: CASSLVAGGIYEQYF. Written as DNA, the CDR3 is TGTGCCAGCAGCTTAGTAGCGGGAGGGATCTACGAGCAGTACTTC.

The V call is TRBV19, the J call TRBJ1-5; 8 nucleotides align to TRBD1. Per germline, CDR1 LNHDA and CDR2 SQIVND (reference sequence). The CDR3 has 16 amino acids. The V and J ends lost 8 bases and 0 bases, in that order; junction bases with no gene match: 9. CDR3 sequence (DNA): TGTGCCAGTCAGCGGGGCAGGGGGCGTAGCAATCAGCCCCAGCATTTT. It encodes CASQRGRGRSNQPQHF.

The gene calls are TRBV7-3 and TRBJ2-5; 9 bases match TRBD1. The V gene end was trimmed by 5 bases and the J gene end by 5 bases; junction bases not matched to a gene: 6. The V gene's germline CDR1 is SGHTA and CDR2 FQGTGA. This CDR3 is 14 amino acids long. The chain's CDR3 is CASSHSGQGETQYF. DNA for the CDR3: TGTGCCAGCAGCCACTCGGGACAGGGTGAGACCCAGTACTTC.

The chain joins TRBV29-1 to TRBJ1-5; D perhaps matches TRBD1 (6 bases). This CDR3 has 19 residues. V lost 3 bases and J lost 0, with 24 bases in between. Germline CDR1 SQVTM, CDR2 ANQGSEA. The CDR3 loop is CSVDQGRGKGSHSNQPQHF. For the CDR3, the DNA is TGCAGCGTTGATCAAGGGAGGGGGAAGGGTTCGCATAGCAATCAGCCCCAGCATTTT.

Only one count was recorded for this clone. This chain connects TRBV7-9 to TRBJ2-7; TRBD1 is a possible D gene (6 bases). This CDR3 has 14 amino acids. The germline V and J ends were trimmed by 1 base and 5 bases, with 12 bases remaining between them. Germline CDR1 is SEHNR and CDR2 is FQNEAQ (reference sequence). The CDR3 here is CASSLVGTSNEQYF. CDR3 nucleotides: TGTGCCAGCAGCTTAGTCGGGACAAGCAACGAGCAGTACTTC.

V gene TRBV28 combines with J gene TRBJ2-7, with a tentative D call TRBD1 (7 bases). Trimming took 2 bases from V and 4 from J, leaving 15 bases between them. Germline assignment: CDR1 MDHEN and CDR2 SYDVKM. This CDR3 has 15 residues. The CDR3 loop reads CASSLTDRAGYEQYF. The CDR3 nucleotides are TGTGCCAGCAGTTTAACCGACAGGGCGGGGTACGAGCAGTACTTC.

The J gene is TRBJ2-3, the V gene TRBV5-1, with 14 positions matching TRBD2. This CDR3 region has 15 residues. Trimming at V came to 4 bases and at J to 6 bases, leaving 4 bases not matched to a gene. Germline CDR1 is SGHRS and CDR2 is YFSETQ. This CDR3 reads CASSQGLAGVDTQYF. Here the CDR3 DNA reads TGCGCCAGCAGCCAGGGACTAGCGGGAGTTGATACGCAGTATTTT.

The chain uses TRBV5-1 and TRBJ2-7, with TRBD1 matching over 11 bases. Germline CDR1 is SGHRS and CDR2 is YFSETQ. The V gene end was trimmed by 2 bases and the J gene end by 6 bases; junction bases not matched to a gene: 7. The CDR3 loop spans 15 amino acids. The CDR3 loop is CASSFSTGTGGEQYF. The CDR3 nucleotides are TGCGCCAGCAGCTTCTCAACCGGGACAGGGGGCGAGCAGTACTTC. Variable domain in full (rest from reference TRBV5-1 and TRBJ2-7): KAGVTQTPRYLIKTRGQQVTLSCSPISGHRSVSWYQQTPGQGLQFLFEYFSETQRNKGNFPGRFSGRQFSNSRSEMNVSTLELGDSALYLCASSFSTGTGGEQYFGPGTRLTVT.

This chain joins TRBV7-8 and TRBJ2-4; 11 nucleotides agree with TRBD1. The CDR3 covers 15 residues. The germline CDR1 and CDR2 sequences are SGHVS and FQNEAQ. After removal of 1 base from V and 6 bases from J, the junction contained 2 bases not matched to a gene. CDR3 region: CASSLGTGGLNIQYF. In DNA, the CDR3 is TGTGCCAGCAGCTTAGGGACAGGGGGCCTAAACATTCAGTACTTC.